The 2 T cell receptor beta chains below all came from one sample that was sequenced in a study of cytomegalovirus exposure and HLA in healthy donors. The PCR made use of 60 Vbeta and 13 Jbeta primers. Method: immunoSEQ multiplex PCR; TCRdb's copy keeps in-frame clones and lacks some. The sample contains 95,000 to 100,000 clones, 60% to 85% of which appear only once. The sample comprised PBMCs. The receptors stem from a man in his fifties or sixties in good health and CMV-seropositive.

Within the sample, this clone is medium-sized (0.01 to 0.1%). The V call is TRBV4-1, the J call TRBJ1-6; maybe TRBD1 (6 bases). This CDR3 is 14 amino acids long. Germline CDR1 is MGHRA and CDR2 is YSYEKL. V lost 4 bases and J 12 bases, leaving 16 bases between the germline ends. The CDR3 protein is CASSPGQMGRPLHF. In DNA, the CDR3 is TGCGCCAGCAGCCCAGGACAGATGGGGAGACCCCTCCACTTT.

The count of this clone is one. CDR3 in DNA: TGTGCCAGAAGCTTGGGGGGGGGAGGATCCGCAACTAATGAAAAACTGTTTTTT. Translating gives CARSLGGGGSATNEKLFF. This chain links TRBV5-3 with TRBJ1-4; possibly TRBD1 for D (5 bases). TRBV5-3 is filed as an ORF, its function uncertain. Trimming left V 0 bases short and J 0 bases short, with 15 bases between. The CDR3 has 18 amino acids.